The rows below give T cell receptor beta chains drawn from one sample of a study of cytomegalovirus exposure and HLA in healthy donors. Generated by immunoSEQ multiplex PCR, the TCRdb table keeps only in-frame clones and is missing some. This sample's table has roughly 190,000 clones. The sequencing input was PBMCs. These receptors all stem from a man aged 25 to 40 in good health and CMV-seronegative. The CDR3 runs from the conserved cysteine through the conserved F or W. A D gene is named only where the DNA matches it firmly.

d_call	v_call	j_call	cdr3_aa	cdr3_nt
TRBD2	TRBV11-2	TRBJ2-1	CASTLRGASGTLGRNEQFF	TGTGCCAGCACCCTACGGGGGGCTAGCGGGACTCTCGGCCGAAATGAGCAGTTCTTC
.	TRBV28	TRBJ2-7	CASSFRGITLAEQYF	TGTGCCAGCAGTTTCCGAGGAATTACTCTCGCCGAGCAGTACTTC
.	TRBV19	TRBJ1-5	CASSSRTQGLGLSQPQHF	TGTGCCAGTAGTTCCAGGACGCAGGGTTTAGGATTAAGTCAGCCCCAGCATTTT
TRBD2	TRBV29-1	TRBJ2-7	CSVLTGGDYEQYF	TGCAGCGTCCTCACTGGGGGGGACTACGAGCAGTACTTC
.	TRBV14	TRBJ2-7	CASSHGREQYF	TGTGCCAGCAGCCATGGGCGCGAGCAGTACTTC
.	TRBV28	TRBJ1-6	CASSLGVGASPLHF	TGTGCCAGCAGTTTAGGGGTGGGAGCGTCACCCCTCCACTTT
.	TRBV30	TRBJ1-2	CAWSPIASGRDGYTF	TGTGCCTGGAGTCCCATCGCGAGCGGGAGGGATGGCTACACCTTC
.	TRBV18	TRBJ1-1	CASSPGSRGVDTEAFF	TGTGCCAGCTCACCAGGTTCTCGGGGGGTCGACACTGAAGCTTTCTTT
.	TRBV10-1	TRBJ2-3	CASRDSKLQQYF	TGCGCCAGCAGGGACAGCAAACTCCAGCAGTATTTT
TRBD2	TRBV19	TRBJ2-7	CATTSGSVPYEQYF	TGTGCCACAACTAGCGGGAGCGTTCCCTACGAGCAGTACTTC
.	TRBV28	TRBJ1-1	CASSLSGGGGSAFQAFF	TGTGCCAGCAGTTTATCGGGGGGCGGGGGTTCAGCATTCCAAGCTTTCTTT
TRBD2	TRBV6-5	TRBJ2-7	CASSYGISGGASEQYF	TGTGCCAGCAGTTACGGTATTAGCGGGGGGGCTAGCGAGCAGTACTTC
.	TRBV6-5	TRBJ1-2	CASSYSNYPGSDGYTF	TGTGCCAGCAGTTACTCGAATTATCCAGGATCAGATGGCTACACCTTC
.	TRBV9	TRBJ1-2	CASSVEGLNYGYTF	TGTGCCAGCAGCGTAGAGGGGTTAAACTATGGCTACACCTTC
.	TRBV5-8	TRBJ2-3	CASSFTQSTDTQYF	TGTGCCAGCAGCTTTACCCAGAGCACAGATACGCAGTATTTT
.	TRBV7-2	TRBJ2-3	CASSLDRAPDTQYF	TGTGCCAGCAGCTTAGACAGGGCCCCAGATACGCAGTATTTT
.	TRBV5-1	TRBJ2-1	CVSGDSVYNEQFF	TGCGTGTCGGGGGACTCAGTTTACAATGAGCAGTTCTTC
.	TRBV14	TRBJ1-1	CASSPYVRNTEAFF	TGTGCCAGCAGCCCTTACGTGAGGAACACTGAAGCTTTCTTT
TRBD2	TRBV5-1	TRBJ2-3	CASGKLAGGLDTQYF	TGCGCCAGCGGAAAGTTAGCGGGAGGTTTAGATACGCAGTATTTT
.	TRBV2	TRBJ1-5	CASSGDNQPQHF	TGTGCCAGCAGCGGGGATAATCAGCCCCAGCATTTT
TRBD1	TRBV6-6	TRBJ2-7	CASSFTGTGGSYEQYF	TGTGCCAGCAGTTTCACCGGGACAGGGGGTTCCTACGAGCAGTACTTC
TRBD2	TRBV14	TRBJ2-5	CASSQSRGFWSSGVETQYF	TGTGCCAGCAGCCAAAGTCGGGGTTTTTGGTCTAGCGGGGTGGAGACCCAGTACTTC
TRBD1	TRBV30	TRBJ2-7	CAWSWKTGAYEQYF	TGTGCCTGGAGTTGGAAGACAGGGGCCTACGAGCAGTACTTC
TRBD1	TRBV7-9	TRBJ1-1	CASSTWTGRDTEAFF	TGTGCCAGCAGCACTTGGACAGGGCGGGACACTGAAGCTTTCTTT
.	TRBV7-2	TRBJ1-2	CASSLEAVGTRNYGYTF	TGTGCCAGCAGCTTAGAGGCGGTGGGGACACGTAACTATGGCTACACCTTC
.	TRBV20-1	TRBJ1-1	CSASPNTEAFF	TGCAGTGCTTCCCCCAATACTGAAGCTTTCTTT
.	TRBV13	TRBJ2-7	CASNRVLRSYEQYF	TGTGCCAGCAACAGGGTCTTACGGTCCTACGAGCAGTACTTC
TRBD1	TRBV19	TRBJ2-1	CASSINRGLGSQFF	TGTGCCAGTAGTATAAACAGGGGATTGGGCTCGCAGTTCTTC
.	TRBV28	TRBJ1-5	CASMGGDFNQPQHF	TGTGCCAGCATGGGGGGGGATTTCAATCAGCCCCAGCATTTT
TRBD1	TRBV5-1	TRBJ2-2	CASGQQGAGTGELFF	TGCGCCAGCGGACAACAGGGGGCTGGCACCGGGGAGCTGTTTTTT
TRBD1	TRBV19	TRBJ2-7	CASSSSGTGGSGEFYEQYF	TGTGCCAGTAGTAGCTCCGGAACAGGGGGCTCCGGAGAGTTTTACGAGCAGTACTTC
TRBD1	TRBV4-2	TRBJ1-2	CASSQDRVGYGYTF	TGTGCCAGCAGCCAGGACAGGGTCGGCTATGGCTACACCTTC
.	TRBV19	TRBJ2-6	CASSDLAGANVLTF	TGTGCCAGTAGTGACCTAGCTGGGGCCAACGTCCTGACTTTC
.	TRBV11-3	TRBJ2-2	CASSRNTGLSNTGELFF	TGTGCCAGCAGCAGAAATACAGGGTTATCGAACACCGGGGAGCTGTTTTTT
TRBD1	TRBV19	TRBJ2-7	CASSVDRVEQYF	TGTGCCAGTAGTGTTGACAGGGTCGAGCAGTACTTC
TRBD1	TRBV30	TRBJ1-1	CAWSRRQGNTEAFF	TGTGCCTGGAGTAGAAGACAGGGGAACACTGAAGCTTTCTTT
.	TRBV6-5	TRBJ2-5	CASSFRTARGQETQYF	TGTGCCAGCAGTTTTCGGACAGCCCGAGGCCAAGAGACCCAGTACTTC
TRBD1	TRBV10-3	TRBJ2-2	CAISEQTGGAGELFF	TGTGCCATCAGTGAGCAGACAGGGGGCGCCGGGGAGCTGTTTTTT
.	TRBV7-2	TRBJ2-1	CASSSLDYNEQFF	TGTGCCAGCAGCTCCCTAGATTACAATGAGCAGTTCTTC
TRBD2	TRBV28	TRBJ2-7	CATRGLAVYEQYF	TGTGCCACCAGGGGACTAGCGGTCTACGAGCAGTACTTC
.	TRBV19	TRBJ2-2	CASSIGGGAAGTGELFF	TGTGCCAGTAGTATAGGAGGAGGGGCGGCAGGCACCGGGGAGCTGTTTTTT
.	TRBV5-1	TRBJ2-7	CASSLDGSTYEQYF	TGCGCCAGCAGCTTGGATGGCAGTACCTACGAGCAGTACTTC
.	TRBV18	TRBJ1-2	CASSPDAGPEDGYTF	TGTGCCAGCTCACCAGATGCGGGGCCCGAGGATGGCTACACCTTC
TRBD1	TRBV6-1	TRBJ1-5	CASRLTGGSNQPQHF	TGTGCCAGCAGGTTAACAGGGGGTAGCAATCAGCCCCAGCATTTT
TRBD1	TRBV10-1	TRBJ1-1	CASSEQGANTEAFF	TGCGCCAGCAGTGAACAGGGGGCGAACACTGAAGCTTTCTTT
TRBD1	TRBV7-2	TRBJ1-1	CASSFIGGVTEAFF	TGTGCCAGCAGCTTCATAGGGGGCGTCACTGAAGCTTTCTTT